Below, one TCR beta chain is given with its context. Its antigen is currently not known. No much larger clonotype is one base removed from it; base qualities were not supplied. The sample belongs to a study of blood T cell repertoires in COVID-19 (dated by TCRdb to the early 2020s). For context, the study as a whole: Samples covering the acute and convalescent phases of COVID-19 were provided by collaborators in the United States, Italy and Spain. Where available, HLA class I and class II types were obtained from metadata supplied by the sample provider rather than from assay-based typing. The prospective study material was composed of cDNA or gDNA derived from T cells, B-cell-depleted T cells, or PBMCs. The repertoires were made available in a free public database intended to serve as a resource for research on the immune response to SARS-CoV-2. The dataset comprised deeply sampled blood TCRbeta repertoires from subjects exposed to, actively infected with, or recovered from COVID-19. The samples were drawn from the first 160 participants of the ongoing ImmuneRACE study and from more than 1,000 subjects provided by 6 global collaborators. A de-identified subject ID, COVID-19 status, age in years and sex were almost always included in the sample metadata.

Study-wide findings and limitations: The quantity of clinical and demographic metadata differed by source and by participant and was supplied without curation.

TCRbeta CDR3 regions were amplified from genomic DNA by means of the immunoSEQ Assay, a bias-controlled multiplex PCR. The published analysis was carried out like this. Within the assay, amplification of reference gene primers was used to estimate how many nucleated cells each sample contained. Sequence reads were collapsed and filtered to measure the absolute abundance of every unique TCRbeta CDR3 rearrangement. Productive Simpson clonality was computed per sample as the square root of Simpson's diversity index over productive rearrangements. TCRdb limited this immuneACCESS table to in-frame rearrangements with V and J called. A share of clones is missing; checked studies link under half to unresolved V genes, and the rest is unexplained. That table furnishes V, J and clone size, whereas the DNA furnished D and trimming. The sample table holds over 100,000 clones, of which 80% to 85% were seen once. The ten largest clonotypes hold roughly 0.83% of the sample.

The V end loses 9 bases and the J end loses 9 bases, and a stretch of 17 bases separates them. Sequences PRHDT (CDR1) and FYEKMQ (CDR2) are obtained from the germline V gene (reference sequence). The CDR3 numbers 12 residues from cysteine through phenylalanine. Of the read, only the CDR3 DNA is kept; its 36 bases are in frame from base 1. Whole blood was collected in K2EDTA tubes by collaborating institutions according to the institutions' own protocols. For TCRbeta analysis, collaborators shipped samples as frozen whole blood, isolated PBMCs, or DNA extracted from either of those sample types. The sequence is built from TRBV13 and TRBJ2-5; TRBD2 is a possible D gene, resting on 5 matching bases. The receptor's source is a woman aged 65 to 85 with acute or convalescent COVID-19. The specimen was peripheral blood. Here is the DNA: TGTGCCAGTTCCACTAGGGATGGGGCCCAGTACTTC. The translation is CASSTRDGAQYF.